Below are 29 T cell receptor beta chains sequenced from a single sample in a study of tumor-infiltrating lymphocytes in primary liver carcinoma. DNA and RNA were both co-extracted from 20-30 mg of bulk tissue that had not been sorted. Constant-region priming of around 500 ng total RNA yielded TCR beta cDNA. What produced the TCR beta libraries was three nested multiplex PCR rounds using slightly modified ARM-PCR. Running ten to eleven cycles apiece, the first two PCR rounds relied on TRBV1-TRBV30 forward primers together with a C-beta reverse primer. TCRdb analysed the multiplex PCR reads with MiXCR anew, one entry per CDR3 protein. The sample shows roughly 80,000 distinct CDR3 sequences, 70% to 75% of them seen only once. The specimen was liver tumor tissue from sampling region 4. Subset in this sample: tumor region T4, right-lateral pole. The source is a woman aged 55-75 years with primary liver carcinoma and hepatitis B virus infection.

This clonotype is classed as medium-sized. The V gene is TRBV6-6, the J gene TRBJ2-5; the D gene is possibly TRBD2 (5 bases). The V and J ends lost 0 bases and 5 bases respectively, with 7 bases between them. CDR1 and CDR2 (germline): MNHNY, SVGAGI (reference sequence). This CDR3 spans 13 amino acids. CDR3 sequence: CASSYSGGETQYF. CDR3 bases: TGTGCCAGCAGTTACTCAGGAGGCGAGACCCAGTACTTC.

This clonotype was counted once. Mismatch with germline at one junction end may stem from a read error. V and J are TRBV11-2 and TRBJ2-2; 13 bases are shared with TRBD2. Germline V lookup: CDR1 SGHAT, CDR2 FQNNGV. This CDR3 is built from 16 residues. CDR3 loop: CASSLRLAGGAGELFF. CDR3 in DNA: TGTGCCAGCAGCCTCCGACTAGCGGGAGGTGCGGGGGAACTGTTTTTT.

A note on this clonotype: The missing conserved phenylalanine or tryptophan at the end of this CDR3 makes a read error likely. The V call is TRBV11-2, the J call TRBJ2-5; D tentatively fits TRBD1 or TRBD2 (5 bases each). CDR1 and CDR2 from the germline V gene are SGHAT and FQNNGV. Trimming removed 0 bases from V and 10 bases from J, with 12 bases in between. This CDR3 region has 13 residues. The CDR3 sequence: CASSLESEGIQYL. The CDR3 nucleotides read TGTGCCAGCAGCTTAGAATCCGAGGGGATCCAGTACTTG.

CDR3 sequence: CNLRTGGSYNEQFF. The DNA for the CDR3 is TGCAACTTGAGGACAGGGGGATCCTACAATGAGCAGTTCTTC. The rearrangement links TRBV29-1 to TRBJ2-1; 10 bases are a match to TRBD1. CDR3 length: 14 amino acids. Per the germline V gene, CDR1 is SQVTM and CDR2 is ANQGSEA.

This clonotype was picked up many times. The chain links TRBV28 to TRBJ1-1; a weak D match, TRBD1 (5 bases). CDR1 and CDR2 (germline): MDHEN, SYDVKM. The CDR3 loop spans 13 amino acids. Trimming cost V 5 bases and J 11 bases, with 18 bases left between them. Here the CDR3 DNA reads TGTGCCAGCAGTCCTGGGCGGGGGACGACGGCTTTCTTT. Amino acids: CASSPGRGTTAFF.

This clonotype showed up just a few times. Relative to the germline gene, one junction end is altered; a read error may explain this. This chain connects TRBV7-8 to TRBJ2-1, with TRBD2 matching 14 bases. The CDR3 sequence is 18 residues long. Germline CDR1 is SGHVS and CDR2 is FQNEAQ. In DNA form, the CDR3 reads TGTGTCAGCAGCGTTGGGACTAGCGGGAGTGCTCCCTACAATGAGCAGTTCTTC. Amino acids: CVSSVGTSGSAPYNEQFF.

In this sample, this clonotype turned up once. The genes are TRBV6-5 and TRBJ2-7, with 10 bases lining up with TRBD2. The CDR3 has 15 amino acids. Trimming cost V 9 bases and J 4 bases; bases outside gene matches: 12. Germline-derived CDR1 and CDR2 are MNHEY and SVGAGI. CDR3 coding DNA: TGTGCCAGAACCTCCGGTGCTAGCGGGAGATACGAGCAGTACTTC. This sequence encodes CARTSGASGRYEQYF.

In regard to this clonotype: The conserved closing phenylalanine or tryptophan is absent in this CDR3, likely reflecting a read error. The chain joins TRBV11-3 to TRBJ2-6; TRBD1 is a possible D gene (5 bases). The CDR3 runs 15 residues. Germline V lookup: CDR1 SGHNT, CDR2 YENEEA. CDR3 sequence (DNA): TGTGCCAGCAGCCGGCCAGGGTCTGGGACCAACGTCCTGACTTAC. Translation: CASSRPGSGTNVLTY.

Of note for this clonotype: The junction departs from the called germline gene at one end, perhaps through a read error. The chain uses TRBV10-1 and TRBJ2-3, with 15 bases lining up with TRBD2. The CDR3 sequence is 15 residues long. The germline V gene has CDR1 WNHNN and CDR2 SYGVQD (reference sequence). CDR3 sequence (DNA): TGCGTCAGCAGTGGACTAGCGGGAGGGGCAGATACGCAGTATTTT. Translation: CVSSGLAGGADTQYF.

A word on this clonotype: Germline is not matched at one junction end, which may reflect a read error. CDR3 nucleotide sequence: TGTGTCAGCAGCCGGCCCTTTTCCCGGGAGCCCTCCTACGATCAGTACTTC. This sequence encodes CVSSRPFSREPSYDQYF. The J gene is TRBJ2-7, the V gene TRBV5-6, with D possibly matching TRBD2 (6 bases). The germline CDR1 and CDR2 sequences are SGHDT and YYEEEE. CDR3 size: 17 residues.

Concerning this clonotype: Relative to the germline gene, one junction end is altered; a read error may explain this. The V call is TRBV11-2, the J call TRBJ2-1; 7 bases line up with TRBD2. CDR1 and CDR2 from the germline V gene are SGHAT and FQNNGV. The CDR3 runs 17 residues. The CDR3 reads CASSLDLVVGGPNEQFF. In DNA form, the CDR3 reads TGTGCTAGCAGCTTAGATCTGGTAGTGGGAGGGCCGAATGAGCAGTTCTTC.

As to this clonotype: This is likely a read error, given that the CDR3 carries no conserved phenylalanine or tryptophan at its end. The V gene is TRBV12-3 or TRBV12-4, the J gene TRBJ1-1; unclear D gene. This CDR3 is built from 14 residues. In nucleotides, the CDR3 is TGTGCCAGCAGTTTACTCCAGAGAGACACCGAAGCTTTCTCT. The encoded protein is CASSLLQRDTEAFS.

This clonotype has only a few counts. The chain links TRBV3-1 to TRBJ1-2; 8 nucleotides agree with TRBD1. The V gene's germline CDR1 is LGHDT and CDR2 YNNKEL (reference sequence). This CDR3 region has 17 residues. The junction had 9 bases not matched to a gene; V was cut back by 0 bases and J by 3 bases. CDR3 region: CASSQDLGQGSDYGYTF. DNA of the CDR3: TGTGCCAGCAGCCAAGATCTCGGACAGGGTAGCGACTATGGCTACACCTTC. Filled out from reference TRBV3-1 and TRBJ1-2, the complete variable domain reads DTAVSQTPKYLVTQMGNDKSIKCEQNLGHDTMYWYKQDSKKFLKIMFSYNNKELIINETVPNRFSPKSPDKAHLNLHINSLELGDSAVYFCASSQDLGQGSDYGYTFGSGTRLTVV.

The rearrangement joins TRBV5-8 to TRBJ2-2; TRBD1 matches 9 bases. This CDR3 is 16 amino acids long. After removal of 1 base from V and 3 bases from J, the junction contained 4 bases not matched to a gene. The germline V gene encodes CDR1 SGHTS and CDR2 YDEGEE. The CDR3 is CASSLIDRGDTGELFF. The CDR3 region has the DNA TGTGCCAGCAGCTTGATTGACAGGGGGGACACCGGGGAGCTGTTTTTT.

With regard to this clonotype: Germline is not matched at one junction end, which may reflect a read error. The chain carries TRBV24-1 and TRBJ1-5; D is uncertain. Germline CDR1 reads KGHDR; CDR2 reads SFDVKD. There are 14 residues in the CDR3. CDR3 in DNA: TGTGCCATCAGTGTTGGCGGTGAGAATCAGCCCCAGCATTTT. Encoded protein: CAISVGGENQPQHF.

The chain recombines TRBV10-3 with TRBJ2-3, with 12 nucleotides matching TRBD2. The CDR3 covers 18 residues. From germline, CDR1 is ENHRY and CDR2 SYGVKD. CDR3 sequence: CAKTETSGSGISTDTQYF. The CDR3 DNA reads as TGTGCTAAGACCGAGACTAGCGGGAGCGGTATTAGCACAGATACGCAGTATTTT.

This chain connects TRBV12-3 or TRBV12-4 to TRBJ2-7; TRBD1 might be the D (6 bases). The CDR3 has 14 amino acids. Trimming pared 3 bases from V and 9 bases from J, leaving 18 bases between. The CDR3 bases are TGTGCCAGCAGTTTTTCCCTGGCAGGGGCTTTGCAGTACTTC. Amino acids: CASSFSLAGALQYF.

On this clonotype: An end of the junction does not agree with germline; a read error may underlie this. The V and J genes are TRBV11-2 and TRBJ1-2; weak D call: TRBD1 (5 bases). The germline V gene encodes CDR1 SGHAT and CDR2 FQNNGV. CDR3 length: 17 amino acids. The CDR3 here is CASNLDPFRALRYDYTF. In DNA form, the CDR3 reads TGTGCCAGCAACTTAGATCCGTTCAGGGCGCTGCGCTATGACTACACCTTC.

In this sample, this clonotype turned up many times. The chain couples TRBV12-3 or TRBV12-4 to TRBJ2-7; the match to TRBD2 covers 7 bases. J was trimmed by 5 bases and V by 7 bases; bases with no gene match: 8. This CDR3 has 13 amino acids. This chain's CDR3 is CASTASGAHEQYF. CDR3 nucleotide sequence: TGTGCCAGCACAGCCAGCGGGGCCCACGAGCAGTACTTC.

As concerns this clonotype: This CDR3 is missing its conserved last phenylalanine or tryptophan, likely due to a read error. No DNA is shown, since the ends of the CDR3 on it are uncertain; the CDR3 is the one TCRdb lists. The gene calls are TRBV5-5 and TRBJ2-4; TRBD1, as called in the table, went unchecked against the DNA. The germline V gene encodes CDR1 SGHKS and CDR2 YYEKEE (reference sequence). The CDR3 has 14 amino acids, counting both end residues. The chain's CDR3 is CASSPGTGRNIHYI.

On this clonotype itself: It is likely a read error, because the conserved phenylalanine at the end of the CDR3 is missing. No DNA is shown, since the ends of the CDR3 on it are uncertain; the CDR3 is the one TCRdb lists. The chain couples TRBV11-2 to TRBJ2-1; TRBD2 is the table's D call and was not checked against the DNA. The germline gives CDR1 SGHAT, CDR2 FQNNGV. Termini included, the CDR3 measures 13 amino acids. The CDR3: CASSCTSGGEQSS.

Comments on this clonotype: A much larger clone differs by one base, so this may be a read error. The gene calls are TRBV28 and TRBJ1-1; D remains ambiguous. The germline V gene has CDR1 MDHEN and CDR2 SYDVKM. V was shortened by 3 bases and J by 4 bases, with 6 bases between the two germline ends. The CDR3 runs to 12 residues. The CDR3 region has the DNA TGTGCCAGCAGTTTTGCGAGCACTGAAGCTTTCTTT. It specifies CASSFASTEAFF.

Concerning this clonotype itself: Given a much more abundant clone one base away, this may be a read error. V usage is TRBV7-9 and J usage is TRBJ1-5, with D possibly matching TRBD1 (5 bases). Germline CDR1 and CDR2: SEHNR and FQNEAQ (reference sequence). V lost 6 bases to trimming and J lost 1 base, with 10 bases between them. The CDR3 is 14 residues long. In nucleotides, the CDR3 is TGTGCCAGCAGTCAACAGGTGAGCAATCAGCCCCAGCATTTT. Its translation: CASSQQVSNQPQHF.

J is TRBJ2-7 and V is TRBV5-4; TRBD1 is a possible D gene (7 bases). The CDR3 contains 14 residues. The V end was cut by 5 bases, the J end by 4 bases, with 16 bases between. Germline CDR1 SGHNT, CDR2 YYREEE (reference sequence). The CDR3 is CASSLRAGGYEQYF. DNA of the CDR3: TGTGCCAGCAGTTTGAGGGCAGGGGGGTACGAGCAGTACTTC. Complete variable domain (other parts from reference TRBV5-4 and TRBJ2-7): ETGVTQSPTHLIKTRGQQVTLRCSSQSGHNTVSWYQQALGQGPQFIFQYYREEENGRGNFPPRFSGLQFPNYSSELNVNALELDDSALYLCASSLRAGGYEQYFGPGTRLTVT.

On this clonotype: At one of its ends the junction is not consistent with the germline gene, which may arise from a read error. The chain has TRBV29-1 and TRBJ1-3, with D hard to call. Germline-derived CDR1 and CDR2 are SQVTM and ANQGSEA. There are 12 residues in the CDR3. The CDR3 bases are TGTAGCGCCCGGACGACTGGAAACACCACATATTTT. Translating gives CSARTTGNTTYF.

This clonotype was detected once. The V call is TRBV11-1, the J call TRBJ2-2, with D perhaps matching TRBD1 or TRBD2 (5 bases each). Per the germline V gene, CDR1 is SGHAT and CDR2 is FQDESV (reference sequence). CDR3 length: 16 residues. The V and J ends lost 1 base and 6 bases respectively, with 15 bases between them. The CDR3 region has the DNA TGTGCCAGCAGCTTAGGGAACAGGCGGGCGGCCGGGGAGCTGTTTTTT. Amino acid sequence: CASSLGNRRAAGELFF.

To note about this clonotype: A read error may produce the germline difference seen at one junction end. The chain recombines TRBV12-3 or TRBV12-4 with TRBJ2-1; D may be TRBD2 (6 bases). This CDR3 spans 15 amino acids. DNA of the CDR3: TGTACCAGCAGTTTTAAGGGCGGGATCGTGAATGACCAGTTCTTC. Amino acid sequence: CTSSFKGGIVNDQFF.

Points on this clonotype: One end of the junction is discordant with germline, which a read error may explain. The V and J genes are TRBV28 and TRBJ2-5; 12 nucleotides agree with TRBD2. CDR3 length: 15 amino acids. Germline lookup yields CDR1 MDHEN and CDR2 SYDVKM. Here the CDR3 DNA reads TGTGCCATCAGTTCCGGACTAGCGGGAAAAGAGGCCCAGTACTTC. Translating gives CAISSGLAGKEAQYF. Drawing the rest from reference TRBV28 and TRBJ2-5, the complete variable domain is DVKVTQSSRYLVKRTGEKVFLECVQDMDHENMFWYRQDPGLGLRLIYFSYDVKMKEKGDIPEGYSVSREKKERFSLILESASTNQTSMYLCAISSGLAGKEAQYFGPGTRLLVL.

The chain is built from TRBV6-2 or TRBV6-3 and TRBJ2-1, with D perhaps matching TRBD2 (6 bases). Germline CDR1 is MNHEY and CDR2 is SVGEGT. V shed 6 bases and J shed 8 bases, with 17 bases lying between them. The CDR3 covers 14 residues. The CDR3 region has the DNA TGTGCCAGCAGCTTAGCGGAGGCGTACGATGAGCAGTTCTTC. Protein: CASSLAEAYDEQFF.